This T cell receptor (beta chain) was identified during a study of CD8+CD57+ T cells in acquired aplastic anemia. Trimming at V came to 2 bases and at J to 9 bases, leaving 7 bases not matched to a gene. There are 15 residues in the CDR3. Looked up from germline, CDR1 is KGHDR and CDR2 is SFDVKD. An expansion of CD8+CD57+ cells by flow cytometry had been shown in patients chosen for sequencing. Genomic DNA templated the TCR beta VDJ and CDR3 profiling. TCRdb called the reads again in MiXCR, with one record for every CDR3 protein. The sample records around 150,000 distinct CDR3 sequences, 71% being singletons.

Input material: sorted CD4+, CD8+, or CD8+CD57+ T cells (not recorded which) from PBMCs. This receptor was taken from a human donor with aplastic anemia. The V call is TRBV24-1, the J call TRBJ2-1; 9 nucleotides line up with TRBD2. CDR3 nucleotide sequence: TGTGCCACCAGTGATTCTCGAGCGGGGGGCCCTGAGCAGTTCTTC. It codes for CATSDSRAGGPEQFF.